This TCR beta chain was sequenced during a study of graft-versus-host responses after intestinal transplantation. Once graft tissue had been processed, intraepithelial and lamina propria lymphocytes were released. This table comes from immunoSEQ multiplex PCR, and its TCRdb copy is limited to in-frame clones, with some not included. Of 29,000 or so clones in the sample, 80% to 85% were seen once. The V end lost 0 bases, the J end lost 2 bases, and 4 bases lay between the germline ends. Germline V gives CDR1 SGDLS, CDR2 YYNGEE. CDR3 length: 13 amino acids. The J gene is TRBJ2-3, the V gene TRBV9; D is undetermined. The starting material was ileum tissue, obtained 98 days after intestinal transplantation. The TCR comes from a human patient who received an intestinal transplant, so some T cells may come from the graft donor. The CDR3 is CASSVVDTDTQYF. Here the CDR3 DNA reads TGTGCCAGCAGCGTAGTCGACACAGATACGCAGTATTTT.